This T cell receptor (beta chain) was recorded in a study of blood T cell repertoires in COVID-19. Study background: Acute-phase and convalescent COVID-19 samples originated in the United States, Italy and Spain. PBMCs, B-cell-depleted T cells, or T cells provided the cDNA or gDNA that made up the material.

There are 14 residues in the CDR3. V trimming: 5 bases; J trimming: 2 bases; junction bases outside the gene matches: 6. Germline V gives CDR1 SNHLY, CDR2 FYNNEI. Source study methods: Counts of nucleated cells, estimated from reference gene primer amplification, were obtained. Only in-frame clones appear in the TCRdb table, and some are missing; sequencing was by immunoSEQ multiplex PCR. V and J calls and clone size are copied from that table; D and trimming were computed from the DNA. The sample includes 200,000 to 250,000 clones, 80% to 95% of them seen just once. Patients of the Seattle cohort, enrolled during active infection, were followed longitudinally.

This TCR was recovered from a man in his 60s with COVID-19, enrolled during active disease. Sequencing used peripheral blood. V usage is TRBV2 and J usage is TRBJ2-7, with 7 bases matching TRBD2. The CDR3 sequence: CASSSSGSPYEQYF. The CDR3 DNA reads TGTGCCAGCAGTAGTAGCGGGTCCCCCTACGAGCAGTACTTC.